One and the same sample provided the 6 T cell receptor beta chains below, sequenced in a study of blood T cell repertoires in COVID-19. Repertoires were generated with immunoSEQ multiplex PCR, while TCRdb's copy carries only in-frame clones and drops some. This sample has roughly 350,000 clones; 88% occur once, and the top ten carry under 5%. The sample comprised peripheral blood. The source of these receptors is a woman in her fifties or sixties with active or convalescent COVID-19.

The genes are TRBV12-3 or TRBV12-4 and TRBJ1-1; TRBD1 is a possible D gene (5 bases). CDR3 length equals 13 residues. Trimming stripped 3 bases from V and 5 bases from J, with 10 bases between. This CDR3 is CASSFDRTTEAFF. Here the CDR3 DNA reads TGTGCCAGCAGTTTTGACAGAACTACTGAAGCTTTCTTT.

CDR3 sequence: CASSLWTGGSTDTQYF. The CDR3, as DNA: TGCGCCAGCAGCTTGTGGACAGGGGGAAGCACAGATACGCAGTATTTT. J is TRBJ2-3 and V is TRBV5-1; 10 bases match TRBD1. The germline V gene has CDR1 SGHRS and CDR2 YFSETQ. The CDR3 contains 16 residues. V gave up 1 base and J gave up 0 bases; unmatched junction bases: 2. The full variable domain, in which reference TRBV5-1 and TRBJ2-3 provide the parts outside the CDR3, is KAGVTQTPRYLIKTRGQQVTLSCSPISGHRSVSWYQQTPGQGLQFLFEYFSETQRNKGNFPGRFSGRQFSNSRSEMNVSTLELGDSALYLCASSLWTGGSTDTQYFGPGTRLTVL.

CDR3: CASKAGGSYNEQFF. CDR3 nucleotide sequence: TGCGCCAGCAAGGCGGGAGGGTCCTACAATGAGCAGTTCTTC. The rearrangement links TRBV5-1 to TRBJ2-1; TRBD2 matches 9 bases. The CDR3 loop spans 14 amino acids. The germline V gene encodes CDR1 SGHRS and CDR2 YFSETQ. V trimming: 6 bases; J trimming: 1 base; junction bases outside the gene matches: 2.

CDR3 in DNA: TGTGCCTGGAGTTGGGGGGTAGGGGAAGCTTTCTTT. This codes for CAWSWGVGEAFF. The chain is built from TRBV30 and TRBJ1-1, with TRBD1 as a possible D gene (5 bases). Germline V gives CDR1 GTSNPN, CDR2 SVGIG (reference sequence). Between the trimmed V and J ends, which lost 2 bases and 8 bases, there was a span of 12 bases. This CDR3 spans 12 amino acids.

The chain recombines TRBV7-6 with TRBJ2-1, with 12 bases lining up with TRBD2. The CDR3 covers 16 residues. CDR1 and CDR2 (germline): SGHVS, FNYEAQ. The trim removed 0 bases at V and 6 bases at J, leaving 3 bases unmatched. As DNA, the CDR3 is TGTGCCAGCAGCTTAGCCGCTAGCGGGGGGGCCAATGAGCAGTTCTTC. Amino acid sequence: CASSLAASGGANEQFF.

This clone showed up just a few times. The chain recombines TRBV7-9 with TRBJ1-1; D might be TRBD1 (6 bases). Germline lookup yields CDR1 SEHNR and CDR2 FQNEAQ (reference sequence). This CDR3 has 14 residues. Trimming cost V 5 bases and J 0 bases, with 10 bases left between them. CDR3 coding DNA: TGTGCCAGCAGCCCAGGACAGCTGAACACTGAAGCTTTCTTT. It is translated as CASSPGQLNTEAFF.